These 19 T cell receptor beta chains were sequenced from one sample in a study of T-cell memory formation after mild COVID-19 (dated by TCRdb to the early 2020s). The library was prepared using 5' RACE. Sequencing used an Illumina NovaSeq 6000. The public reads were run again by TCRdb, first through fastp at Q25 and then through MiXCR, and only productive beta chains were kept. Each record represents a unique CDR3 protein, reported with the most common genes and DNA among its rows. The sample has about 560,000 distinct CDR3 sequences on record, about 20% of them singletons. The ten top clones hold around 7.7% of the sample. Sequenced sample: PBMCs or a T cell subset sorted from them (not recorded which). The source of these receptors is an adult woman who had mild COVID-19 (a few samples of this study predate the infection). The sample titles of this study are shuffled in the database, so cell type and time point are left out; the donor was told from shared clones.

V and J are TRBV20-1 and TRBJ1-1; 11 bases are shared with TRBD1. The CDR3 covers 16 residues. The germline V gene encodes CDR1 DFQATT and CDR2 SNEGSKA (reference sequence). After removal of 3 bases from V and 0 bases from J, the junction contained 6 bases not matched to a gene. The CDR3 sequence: CSARVGQGVLNTEAFF. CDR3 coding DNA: TGCAGTGCTAGGGTGGGACAGGGGGTCTTGAACACTGAAGCTTTCTTT.

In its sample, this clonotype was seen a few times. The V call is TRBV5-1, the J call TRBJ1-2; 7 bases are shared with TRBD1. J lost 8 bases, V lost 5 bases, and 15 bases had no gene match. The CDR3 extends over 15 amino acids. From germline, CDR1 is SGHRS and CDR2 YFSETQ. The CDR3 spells CASRLDREPIRGYTF. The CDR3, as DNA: TGCGCCAGCAGACTTGACAGGGAGCCGATCAGAGGCTACACCTTC.

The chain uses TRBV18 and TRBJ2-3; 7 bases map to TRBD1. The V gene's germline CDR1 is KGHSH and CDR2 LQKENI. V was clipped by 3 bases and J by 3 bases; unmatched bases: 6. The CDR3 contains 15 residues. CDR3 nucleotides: TGTGCCAGCTCACCGAGGGGGCATGGGACAGATACGCAGTATTTT. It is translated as CASSPRGHGTDTQYF.

The CDR3 protein is CASSFSGRSTDTQYF. CDR3 DNA: TGTGCCAGCAGTTTTAGCGGGAGGAGCACAGATACGCAGTATTTT. V and J are TRBV12-3 or TRBV12-4 and TRBJ2-3, with 10 bases lining up with TRBD2. V lost 3 bases, J lost 0 bases, and 0 bases stayed unmatched. The CDR3 is 15 amino acids.

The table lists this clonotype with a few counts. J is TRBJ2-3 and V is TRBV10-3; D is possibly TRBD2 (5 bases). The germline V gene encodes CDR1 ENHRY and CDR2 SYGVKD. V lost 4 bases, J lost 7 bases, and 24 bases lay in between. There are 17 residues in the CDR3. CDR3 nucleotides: TGTGCCATCAGTGTCCCCTTAAGCGGAGCCCCCGCGTATACGCAGTATTTT. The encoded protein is CAISVPLSGAPAYTQYF.

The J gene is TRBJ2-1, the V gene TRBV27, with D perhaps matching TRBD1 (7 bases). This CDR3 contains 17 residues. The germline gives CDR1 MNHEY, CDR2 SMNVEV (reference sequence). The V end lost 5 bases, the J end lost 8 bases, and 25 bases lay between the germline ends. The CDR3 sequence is CASSTSRRRGRKDEQFF. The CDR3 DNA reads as TGTGCCAGCAGTACCTCCCGGCGCAGGGGGAGGAAGGATGAGCAGTTCTTC.

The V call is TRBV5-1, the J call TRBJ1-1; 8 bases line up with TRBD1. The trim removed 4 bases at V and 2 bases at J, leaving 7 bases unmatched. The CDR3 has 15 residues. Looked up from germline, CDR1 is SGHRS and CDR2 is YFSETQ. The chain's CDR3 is CASSTRTGSNTEAFF. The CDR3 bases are TGCGCCAGCAGCACCAGGACAGGGAGTAACACTGAAGCTTTCTTT.

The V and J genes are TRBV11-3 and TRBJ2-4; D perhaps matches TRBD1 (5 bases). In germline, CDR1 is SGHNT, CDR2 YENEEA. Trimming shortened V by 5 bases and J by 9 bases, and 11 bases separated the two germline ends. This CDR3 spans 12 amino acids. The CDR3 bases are TGTGCCAGCAGCGCACGCGACAGCATTCAGTACTTC. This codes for CASSARDSIQYF.

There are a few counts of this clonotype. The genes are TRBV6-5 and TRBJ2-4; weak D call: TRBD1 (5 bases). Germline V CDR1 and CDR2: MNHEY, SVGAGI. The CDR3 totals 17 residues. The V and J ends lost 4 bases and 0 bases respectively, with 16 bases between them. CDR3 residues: CASSSAGNRLAKNIQYF. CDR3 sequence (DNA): TGTGCCAGCAGTTCCGCAGGGAATCGGCTAGCCAAAAACATTCAGTACTTC.

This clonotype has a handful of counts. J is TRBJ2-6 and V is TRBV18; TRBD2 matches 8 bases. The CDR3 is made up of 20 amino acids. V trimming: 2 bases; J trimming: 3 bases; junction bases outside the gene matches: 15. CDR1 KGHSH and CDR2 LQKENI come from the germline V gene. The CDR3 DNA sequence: TGTGCCAGCTCACCAAGGCAAGTCGCAGCGGGAGTGAATGGGGCCAACGTCCTGACTTTC. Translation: CASSPRQVAAGVNGANVLTF.

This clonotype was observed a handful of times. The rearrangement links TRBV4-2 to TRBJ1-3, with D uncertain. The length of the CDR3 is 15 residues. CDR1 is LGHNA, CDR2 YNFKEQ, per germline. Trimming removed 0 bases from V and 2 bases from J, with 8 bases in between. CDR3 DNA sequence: TGTGCCAGCAGCCAAGACCCCCTCGCTGGAAACACCATATATTTT. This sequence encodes CASSQDPLAGNTIYF.

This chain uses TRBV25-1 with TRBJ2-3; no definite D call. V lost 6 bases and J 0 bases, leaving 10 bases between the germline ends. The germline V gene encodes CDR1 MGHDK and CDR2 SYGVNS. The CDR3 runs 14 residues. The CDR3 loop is CASRSHASTDTQYF. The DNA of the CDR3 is TGTGCCAGCAGGAGTCACGCAAGCACAGATACGCAGTATTTT.

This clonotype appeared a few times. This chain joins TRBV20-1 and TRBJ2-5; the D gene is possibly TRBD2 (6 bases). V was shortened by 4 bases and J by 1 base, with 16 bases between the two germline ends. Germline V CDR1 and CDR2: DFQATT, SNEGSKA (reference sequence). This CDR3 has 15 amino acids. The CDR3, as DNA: TGCAGTGCTAAACCTCTGGCGGGGCCCCAAGAGACCCAGTACTTC. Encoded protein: CSAKPLAGPQETQYF.

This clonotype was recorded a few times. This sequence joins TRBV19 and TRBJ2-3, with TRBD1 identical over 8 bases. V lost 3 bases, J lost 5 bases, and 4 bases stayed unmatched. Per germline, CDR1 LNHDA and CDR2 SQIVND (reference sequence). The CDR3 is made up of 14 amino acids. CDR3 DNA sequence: TGTGCCAGTAGTATGGCTGACAGGGGAGATACGCAGTATTTT. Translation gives CASSMADRGDTQYF.

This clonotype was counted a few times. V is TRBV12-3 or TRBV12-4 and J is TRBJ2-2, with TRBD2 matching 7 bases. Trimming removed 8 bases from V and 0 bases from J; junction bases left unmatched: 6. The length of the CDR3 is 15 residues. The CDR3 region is CASVGRATNTGELFF. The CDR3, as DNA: TGTGCCAGCGTTGGGAGGGCCACGAACACCGGGGAGCTGTTTTTT.

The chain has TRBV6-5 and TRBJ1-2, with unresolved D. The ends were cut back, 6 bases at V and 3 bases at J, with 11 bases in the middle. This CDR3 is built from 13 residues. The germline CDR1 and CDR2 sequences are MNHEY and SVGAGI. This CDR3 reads CASSRRADYGYTF. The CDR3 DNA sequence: TGTGCCAGCAGCCGCCGAGCAGACTATGGCTACACCTTC.

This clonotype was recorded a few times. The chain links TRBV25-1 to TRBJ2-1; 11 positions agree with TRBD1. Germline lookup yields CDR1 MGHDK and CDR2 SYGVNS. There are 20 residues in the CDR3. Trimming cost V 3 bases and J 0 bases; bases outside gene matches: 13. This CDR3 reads CASSDPTRDRGKSSYNEQFF. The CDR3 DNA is TGTGCCAGCAGTGACCCCACCCGGGACAGGGGGAAGAGCTCCTACAATGAGCAGTTCTTC.

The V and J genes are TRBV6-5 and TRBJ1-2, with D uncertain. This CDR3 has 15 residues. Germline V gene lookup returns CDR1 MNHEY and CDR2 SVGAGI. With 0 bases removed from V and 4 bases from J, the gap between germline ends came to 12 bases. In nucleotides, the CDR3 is TGTGCCAGCAGTTACTCGAGATGGGGAGCCTATGGCTACACCTTC. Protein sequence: CASSYSRWGAYGYTF.

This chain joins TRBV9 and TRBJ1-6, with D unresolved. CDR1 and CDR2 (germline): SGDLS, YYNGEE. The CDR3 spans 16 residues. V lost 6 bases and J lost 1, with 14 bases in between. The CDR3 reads CASTKYGWSYNSPLHF. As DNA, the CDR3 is TGTGCCAGCACCAAATACGGGTGGTCCTATAATTCACCCCTCCACTTT.